This T cell receptor (beta chain) was captured in a study of neurological immune-mediated disorders (dated by TCRdb to the late 2010s). For the study in its entirety: Among the approximately 34 multiple sclerosis patients, relapsing-remitting MS accounted for around 30 and secondary progressive MS accounted for 3. The cohort comprised 68 subjects: some 14 HAM/TSP patients, 35 or so multiple sclerosis patients and 20 or so healthy controls. Peripheral blood TCR-beta repertoires from patients with HTLV-I-associated myelopathy (HAM/TSP), patients with multiple sclerosis, and healthy controls were compared in the study using UMI-based sequencing. Alongside PBMC samples, the set of fewer than 110 TCR-beta libraries contained longitudinal samples, technical triplicates, and paired CD4+ and CD8+ T-cell subsets that had been sorted.

This clonotype was seen many times. Its antigen target is currently unknown. No much larger clonotype is one base removed from it; base qualities were not supplied. The paper's findings and limits, for the study overall: Across subjects, expanded clones never shared an identical CDR3 amino acid sequence, which suggests that the TCR-beta repertoires in every group were private. TCR clonal expansion was highest in HAM/TSP patients and lowest in MS patients, with MS patients falling below even healthy controls. No clinical or MRI features were associated with the MS cluster, and the authors said that larger cohorts are needed. In a phylogenetic analysis, the repertoires of 18 out of 34 MS patients fell into a single cluster of related CDR3 sequences, pointing to a possible signature at the repertoire level.

The germline V gene specifies SGHDT as CDR1 and YYEEEE as CDR2. V gives up 2 bases and J gives up 5 bases, and the segment between their germline ends measures 5 bases. Taken from cysteine to phenylalanine, the CDR3 has 12 residues. Solely the CDR3 DNA is kept, with 36 bases framed from the first base. For the unsorted PBMC libraries, 2 million PBMCs were stored in RNAlater at -80 degrees C until RNA extraction and were used to generate the libraries. The multiple sclerosis patients were enrolled in a US clinical protocol that evaluated disease progression with magnetic resonance imaging. Peripheral blood was subjected to Ficoll-Hypaque density gradient centrifugation to isolate PBMCs, which were then cryopreserved in liquid nitrogen. To synthesize cDNA, template-switch 5'RACE was performed with a primer carrying a 10-nucleotide random unique molecular identifier so that each TCR transcript was tagged. Every sequencing run yielded over 180 million TCR-beta sequences covering 15-18 subjects. Total RNA was extracted with the RNeasy kit. The KAPA Real-time Library Amplification kit was used to amplify TCR-beta VDJ regions with primers for the TCR constant region and the 5'RACE anchor. A first PCR added sample indexes and Illumina adaptors, after which a second PCR increased the library yield. The roughly 650 bp TCR product was size-selected on a 2% E-gel SizeSelection system after Ampure bead purification. Before pooling, libraries had their quality checked on a Bioanalyzer, their concentration measured with Qubit, and their quantity determined with the Kapa Library Quantification kit. An Illumina HiSeq 2500 was used to sequence the libraries paired-end at 2 x 150 bp. To increase sequence diversity, about 25-30% phiX was spiked into each library pool. In the authors' own workflow: Quality-filtered reads were processed with the UMI-based MiGEC pipeline, which removed over 75% of raw TCR sequences during error correction. IMGT germline references were used for alignment of VDJ genes, and clonotypes were defined by a unique CDR3 amino acid sequence together with V-J genes. Clonal expansion, Shannon diversity, and CDR3 relatedness (CalcPairwiseDistances, ClusterSamples) were evaluated with VDJtools, and phylogenetic trees were built with CLCbio workbench. Using coefficient-of-variation modelling across technical triplicates, the study counted a clone as expanded if it had at least 8 unique UMIs. The public reads were reanalyzed by TCRdb: fastp trimming at Q25, MiXCR alignment, in-frame beta chains only. Each record represents a unique CDR3 protein, reported with the most common genes and DNA among its rows. The V and J calls and clone size come from TCRdb's table, not from the authors' own analysis. This sample has 130,000 or so distinct CDR3 sequences in its table, and about 3.2% of those were observed once. The top ten clones comprise roughly 1.3% of the sample.

Sequenced: PBMCs. The TCR was taken from a woman under 40 with multiple sclerosis. Recombination joined TRBV5-6 with TRBJ2-1; the D gene is not confidently resolved. This receptor carries the CDR3 CASSFQDNEQFF. The sequence in DNA is TGTGCCAGCAGCTTTCAGGACAATGAGCAGTTCTTC.